Listed here is a single T cell receptor beta chain. The data belong to a study of blood T cell repertoires in COVID-19. Study at large: Collection of acute and convalescent COVID-19 samples took place in the United States, Italy and Spain.

The V gene end was trimmed by 2 bases and the J gene end by 8 bases; junction bases not matched to a gene: 5. The germline CDR1 and CDR2 sequences are MDHEN and SYDVKM. The CDR3 is 14 residues long. Study processing details: Amplified reference gene primers provided the basis for estimating nucleated cell counts. TCRdb keeps only in-frame clones here, not all; method: immunoSEQ multiplex PCR. The DNA was the basis for D and trimming; V, J and clone size are from that table. The sample has over 95,000 clones; approximately 90% are singletons. This chain uses TRBV28 with TRBJ2-1; 8 nucleotides line up with TRBD1. The sequenced sample consisted of peripheral blood. The sequence came from a woman in her forties or fifties with acute or convalescent COVID-19. DNA for the CDR3: TGTGCCAGCAGTTTAATCGGACAGGGAGATGAGCAGTTCTTC. As protein: CASSLIGQGDEQFF.